This T cell receptor beta chain is from a study of beta chain features in type 1 diabetes. Purity of each sorted population was above 98%. This clone was seen more than once but under ten times. The target antigen is unknown. Trimming took 4 bases from V and 4 from J, leaving 7 bases between them. CDR3 length equals 12 residues. Per germline, CDR1 ENHRY and CDR2 SYGVKD. Every bit of the isolated RNA underwent reverse transcription, so sequencing read expressed TCRB transcripts. Assay used: immunoSEQ multiplex PCR; TCRdb lists only in-frame clones, some missing. This table holds under 550,000 clones, roughly 11% found once. Notes on the study in general: Type 1 diabetes patients showed fewer insertions and more deletions at VDJ junctions.

V is TRBV10-3 and J is TRBJ2-5; unclear D gene. This receptor was taken from a woman in her late teens or twenties in good health. Material for sequencing was naive CD4+ T cells from blood. The CDR3 spells CAISVSLETQYF. The CDR3 nucleotides read TGTGCCATCAGTGTCAGTTTAGAGACCCAGTACTTC.